The T cell receptor beta chain under discussion was sequenced for a study of T cells after yellow fever vaccination. J lost 8 bases, V lost 1 base, and 2 bases had no gene match. The CDR3 extends over 14 amino acids. Germline V gene lookup returns CDR1 SGHRS and CDR2 YFSETQ. TCRdb ran MiXCR on the 5' RACE reads and lists one entry per CDR3 protein. The sample holds a few hundred thousand distinct CDR3 sequences, more than 5.5% seen once. The study's findings and limits: Weaker overall was a secondary response that nonetheless peaked faster, on day 5 versus 15.

In this sample, this clonotype turned up many times. Antigen unknown. The clonotype comes from a man aged 30 to 39 who received the YFV17D yellow fever vaccine. This chain connects TRBV5-1 to TRBJ2-1; 11 bases map to TRBD2. The sample here was PBMCs, taken 5 days after the yellow fever booster vaccination. The CDR3 nucleotides read TGCGCCAGCAGCTTGACTAGCGGGAGTGATGAGCAGTTCTTC. Translation gives CASSLTSGSDEQFF.